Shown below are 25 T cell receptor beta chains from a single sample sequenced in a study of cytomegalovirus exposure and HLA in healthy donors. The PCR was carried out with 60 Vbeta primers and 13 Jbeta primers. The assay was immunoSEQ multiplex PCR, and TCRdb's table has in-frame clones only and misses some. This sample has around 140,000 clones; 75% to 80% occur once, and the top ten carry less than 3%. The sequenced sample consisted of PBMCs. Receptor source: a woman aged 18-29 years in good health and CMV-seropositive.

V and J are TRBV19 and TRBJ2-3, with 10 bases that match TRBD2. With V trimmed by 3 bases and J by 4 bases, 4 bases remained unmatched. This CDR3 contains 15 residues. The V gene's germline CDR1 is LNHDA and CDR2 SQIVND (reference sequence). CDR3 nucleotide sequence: TGTGCCAGTAGTATGGGGACTAGCGCCTCAGATACGCAGTATTTT. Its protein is CASSMGTSASDTQYF. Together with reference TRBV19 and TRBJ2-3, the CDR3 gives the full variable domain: DGGITQSPKYLFRKEGQNVTLSCEQNLNHDAMYWYRQDPGQGLRLIYYSQIVNDFQKGDIAEGYSVSREKKESFPLTVTSAQKNPTAFYLCASSMGTSASDTQYFGPGTRLTVL.

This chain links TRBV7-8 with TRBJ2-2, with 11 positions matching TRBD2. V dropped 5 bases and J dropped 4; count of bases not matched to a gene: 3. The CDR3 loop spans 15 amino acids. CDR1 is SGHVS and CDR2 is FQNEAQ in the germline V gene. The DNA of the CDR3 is TGTGCCAGCAGCATTAGCGGGGGGGCCACCGGGGAGCTGTTTTTT. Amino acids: CASSISGGATGELFF. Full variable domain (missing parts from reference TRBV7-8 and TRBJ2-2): GAGVSQSPRYKVAKRGQDVALRCDPISGHVSLFWYQQALGQGPEFLTYFQNEAQLDKSGLPSDRFFAERPEGSVSTLKIQRTQQEDSAVYLCASSISGGATGELFFGEGSRLTVL.

This chain's CDR3 is CASSLSYRTFSYEQYF. In nucleotides, the CDR3 is TGTGCCAGCAGTTTATCGTACAGGACCTTCTCCTACGAGCAGTACTTC. This chain links TRBV27 with TRBJ2-7; D might be TRBD1 (5 bases). The germline V and J ends were trimmed by 0 bases and 0 bases, with 12 bases remaining between them. The CDR3 is 16 amino acids. Germline V gene data show CDR1 as MNHEY and CDR2 as SMNVEV (reference sequence).

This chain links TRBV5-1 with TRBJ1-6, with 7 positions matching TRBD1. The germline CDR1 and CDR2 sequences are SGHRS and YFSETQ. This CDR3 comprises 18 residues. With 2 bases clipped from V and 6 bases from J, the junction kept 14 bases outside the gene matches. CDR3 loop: CASSLQQQQGTGNSPLHF. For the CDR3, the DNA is TGCGCCAGCAGCTTACAACAACAACAGGGGACGGGTAATTCACCCCTCCACTTT.

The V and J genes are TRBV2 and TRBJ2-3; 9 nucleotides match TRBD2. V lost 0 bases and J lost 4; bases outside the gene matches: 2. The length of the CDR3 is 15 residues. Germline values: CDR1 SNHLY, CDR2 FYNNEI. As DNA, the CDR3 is TGTGCCAGCAGTGAAGCGCGCGGGGGGGCAGATACGCAGTATTTT. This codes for CASSEARGGADTQYF.

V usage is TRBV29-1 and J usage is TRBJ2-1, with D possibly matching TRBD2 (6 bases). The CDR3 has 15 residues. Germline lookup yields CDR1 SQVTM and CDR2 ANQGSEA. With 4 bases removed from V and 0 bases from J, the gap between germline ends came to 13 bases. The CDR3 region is CSVAGAGFSYNEQFF. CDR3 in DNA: TGCAGCGTTGCTGGTGCGGGGTTCTCCTACAATGAGCAGTTCTTC.

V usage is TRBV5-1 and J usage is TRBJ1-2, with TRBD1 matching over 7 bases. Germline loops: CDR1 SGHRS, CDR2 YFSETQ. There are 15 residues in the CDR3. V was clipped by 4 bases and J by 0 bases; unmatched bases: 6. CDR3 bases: TGCGCCAGCAGCCCCAGGACAGGCCCTAACTATGGCTACACCTTC. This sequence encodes CASSPRTGPNYGYTF.

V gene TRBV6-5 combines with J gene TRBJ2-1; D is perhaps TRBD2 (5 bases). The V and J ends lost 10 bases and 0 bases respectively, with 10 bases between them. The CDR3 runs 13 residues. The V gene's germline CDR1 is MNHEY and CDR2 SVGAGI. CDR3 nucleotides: TGTGCCACCCGGGGTTCCTCCTACAATGAGCAGTTCTTC. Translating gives CATRGSSYNEQFF.

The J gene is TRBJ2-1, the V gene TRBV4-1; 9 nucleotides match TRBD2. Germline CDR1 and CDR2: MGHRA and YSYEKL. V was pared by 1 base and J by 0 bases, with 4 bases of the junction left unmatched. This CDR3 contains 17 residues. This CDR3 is CASSQGLAGFSYNEQFF. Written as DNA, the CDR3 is TGCGCCAGCAGCCAAGGCCTAGCGGGATTCTCCTACAATGAGCAGTTCTTC.

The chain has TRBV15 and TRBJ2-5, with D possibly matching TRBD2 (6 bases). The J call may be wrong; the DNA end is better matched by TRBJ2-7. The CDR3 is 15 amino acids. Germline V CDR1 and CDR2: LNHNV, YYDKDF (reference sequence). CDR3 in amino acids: CATSREGGNTYEQYF. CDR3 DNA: TGTGCCACCAGCAGAGAGGGGGGAAACACCTACGAGCAGTACTTC.

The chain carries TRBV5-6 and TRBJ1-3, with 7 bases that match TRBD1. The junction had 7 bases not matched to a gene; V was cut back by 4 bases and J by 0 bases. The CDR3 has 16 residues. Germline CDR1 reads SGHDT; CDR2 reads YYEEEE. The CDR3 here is CASSGGTVFSGNTIYF. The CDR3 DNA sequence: TGTGCCAGCAGCGGAGGGACAGTGTTCTCTGGAAACACCATATATTTT.

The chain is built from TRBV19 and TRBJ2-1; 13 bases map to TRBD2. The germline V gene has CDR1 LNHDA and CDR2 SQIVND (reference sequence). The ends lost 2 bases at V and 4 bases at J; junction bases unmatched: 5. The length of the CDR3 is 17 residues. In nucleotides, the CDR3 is TGTGCCAGTAGTATACGAGTGACTAGCGGGGGGTACAATGAGCAGTTCTTC. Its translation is CASSIRVTSGGYNEQFF.

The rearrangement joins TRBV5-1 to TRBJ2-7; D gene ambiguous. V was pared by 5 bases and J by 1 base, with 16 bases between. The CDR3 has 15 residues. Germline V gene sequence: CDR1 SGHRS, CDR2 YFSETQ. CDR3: CASRLTLTGSYEQYF. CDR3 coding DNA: TGCGCCAGCAGATTGACCCTGACGGGTTCCTACGAGCAGTACTTC.

As DNA, the CDR3 is TGTGCCAGCACACAGTCCCAGAGCTATGGCTACACCTTC. Protein product: CASTQSQSYGYTF. V gene TRBV5-4 combines with J gene TRBJ1-2; D is ambiguous. The CDR3 runs 13 residues. V lost 6 bases and J 4 bases, leaving 13 bases between the germline ends. The germline CDR1 and CDR2 sequences are SGHNT and YYREEE (reference sequence).

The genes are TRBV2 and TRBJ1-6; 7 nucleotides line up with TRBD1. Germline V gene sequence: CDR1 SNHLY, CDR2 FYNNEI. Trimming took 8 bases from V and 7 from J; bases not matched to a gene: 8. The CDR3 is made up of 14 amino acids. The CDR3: CASGLRGLNSPLHF. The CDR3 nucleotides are TGTGCCAGCGGCCTGAGGGGGCTCAATTCACCCCTCCACTTT.

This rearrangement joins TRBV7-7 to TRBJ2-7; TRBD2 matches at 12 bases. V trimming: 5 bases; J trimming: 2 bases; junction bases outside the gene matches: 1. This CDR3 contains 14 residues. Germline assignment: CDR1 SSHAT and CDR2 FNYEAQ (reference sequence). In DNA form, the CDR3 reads TGTGCCAGCAGCAGGACTAGCGGGGCCTACGAGCAGTACTTC. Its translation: CASSRTSGAYEQYF.

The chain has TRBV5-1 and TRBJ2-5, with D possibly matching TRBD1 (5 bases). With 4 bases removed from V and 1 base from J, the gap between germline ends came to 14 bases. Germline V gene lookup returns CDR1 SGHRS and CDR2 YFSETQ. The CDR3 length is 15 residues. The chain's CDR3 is CASSLSTGTQETQYF. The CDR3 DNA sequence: TGCGCCAGCAGCCTAAGCACAGGAACCCAAGAGACCCAGTACTTC. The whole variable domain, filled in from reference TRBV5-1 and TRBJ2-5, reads KAGVTQTPRYLIKTRGQQVTLSCSPISGHRSVSWYQQTPGQGLQFLFEYFSETQRNKGNFPGRFSGRQFSNSRSEMNVSTLELGDSALYLCASSLSTGTQETQYFGPGTRLLVL.

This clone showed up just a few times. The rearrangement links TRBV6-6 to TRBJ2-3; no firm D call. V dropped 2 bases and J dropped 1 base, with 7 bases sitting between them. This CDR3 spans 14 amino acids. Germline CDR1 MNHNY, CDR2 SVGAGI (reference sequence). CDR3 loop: CASSYPEGTDTQYF. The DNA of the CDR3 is TGTGCCAGCAGTTACCCAGAGGGCACAGATACGCAGTATTTT.

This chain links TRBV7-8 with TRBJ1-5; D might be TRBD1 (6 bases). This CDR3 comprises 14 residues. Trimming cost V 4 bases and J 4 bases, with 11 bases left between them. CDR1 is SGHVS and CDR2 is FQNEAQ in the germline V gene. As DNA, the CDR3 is TGTGCCAGCAGCTCCTACAGGGTAAATCAGCCCCAGCATTTT. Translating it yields CASSSYRVNQPQHF.

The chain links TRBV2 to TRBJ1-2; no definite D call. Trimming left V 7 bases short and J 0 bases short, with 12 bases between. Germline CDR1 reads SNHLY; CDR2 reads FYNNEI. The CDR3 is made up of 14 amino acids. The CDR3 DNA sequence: TGTGCCAGCACCCCGGGGTCTACTAACTATGGCTACACCTTC. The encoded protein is CASTPGSTNYGYTF.

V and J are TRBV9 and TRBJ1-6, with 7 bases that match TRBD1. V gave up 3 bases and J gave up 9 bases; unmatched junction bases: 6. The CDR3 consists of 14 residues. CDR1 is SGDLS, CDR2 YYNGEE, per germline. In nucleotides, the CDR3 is TGTGCCAGCAGCGAGACAGGGTTCAGTTCACCCCTCCACTTT. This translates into CASSETGFSSPLHF.

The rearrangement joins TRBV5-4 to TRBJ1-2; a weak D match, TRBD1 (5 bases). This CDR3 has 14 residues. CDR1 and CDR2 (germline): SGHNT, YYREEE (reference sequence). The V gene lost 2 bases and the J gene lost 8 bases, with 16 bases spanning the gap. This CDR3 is CASSFPSGRGGYTF. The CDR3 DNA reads TGTGCCAGCAGCTTCCCATCCGGGAGGGGCGGCTACACCTTC.

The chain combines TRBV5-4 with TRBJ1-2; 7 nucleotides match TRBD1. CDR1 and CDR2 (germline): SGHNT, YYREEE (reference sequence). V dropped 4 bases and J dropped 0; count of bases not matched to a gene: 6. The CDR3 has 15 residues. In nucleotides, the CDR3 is TGTGCCAGCAGCCTGGACAGGCTAGCTAACTATGGCTACACCTTC. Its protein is CASSLDRLANYGYTF.

The CDR3 protein is CASRGRGPYGYTF. CDR3 in DNA: TGTGCCAGCAGGGGCAGGGGACCCTATGGCTACACCTTC. V and J are TRBV2 and TRBJ1-2; D is possibly TRBD1 (6 bases). Deletions cut 6 bases from V and 4 bases from J, with 12 bases between. The CDR3 is 13 residues long. Germline V gives CDR1 SNHLY, CDR2 FYNNEI.

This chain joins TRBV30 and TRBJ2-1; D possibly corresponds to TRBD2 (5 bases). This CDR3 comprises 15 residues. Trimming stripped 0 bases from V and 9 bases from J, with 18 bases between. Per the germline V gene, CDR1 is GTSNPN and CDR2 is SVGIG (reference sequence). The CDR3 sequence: CAWSVQERALTEQFF. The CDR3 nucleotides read TGTGCCTGGAGTGTACAAGAGAGGGCTTTGACTGAGCAGTTCTTC. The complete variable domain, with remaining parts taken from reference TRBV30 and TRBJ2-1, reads SQTIHQWPATLVQPVGSPLSLECTVEGTSNPNLYWYRQAAGRGLQLLFYSVGIGQISSEVPQNLSASRPQDRQFILSSKKLLLSDSGFYLCAWSVQERALTEQFFGPGTRLTVL.